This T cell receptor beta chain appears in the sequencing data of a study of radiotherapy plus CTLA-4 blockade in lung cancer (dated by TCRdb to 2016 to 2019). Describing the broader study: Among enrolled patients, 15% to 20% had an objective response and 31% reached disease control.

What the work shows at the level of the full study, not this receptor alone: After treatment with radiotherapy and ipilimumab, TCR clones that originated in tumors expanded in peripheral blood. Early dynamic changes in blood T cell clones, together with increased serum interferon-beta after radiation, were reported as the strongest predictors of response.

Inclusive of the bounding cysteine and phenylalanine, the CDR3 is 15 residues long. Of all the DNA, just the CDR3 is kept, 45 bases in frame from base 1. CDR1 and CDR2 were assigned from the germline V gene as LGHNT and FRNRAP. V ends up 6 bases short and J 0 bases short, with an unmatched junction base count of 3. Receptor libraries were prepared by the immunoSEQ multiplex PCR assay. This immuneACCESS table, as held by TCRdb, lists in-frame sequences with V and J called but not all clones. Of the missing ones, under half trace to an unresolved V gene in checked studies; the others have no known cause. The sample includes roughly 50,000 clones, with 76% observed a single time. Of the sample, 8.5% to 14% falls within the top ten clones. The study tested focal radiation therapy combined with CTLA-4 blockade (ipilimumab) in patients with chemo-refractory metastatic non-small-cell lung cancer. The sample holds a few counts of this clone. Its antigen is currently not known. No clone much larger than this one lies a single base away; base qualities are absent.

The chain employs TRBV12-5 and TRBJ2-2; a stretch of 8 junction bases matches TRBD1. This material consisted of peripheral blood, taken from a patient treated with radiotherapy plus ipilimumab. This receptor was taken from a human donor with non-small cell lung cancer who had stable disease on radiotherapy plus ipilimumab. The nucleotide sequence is TGTGCTAGTGGGAGGGACAGGTCGAACACCGGGGAGCTGTTTTTT. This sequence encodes CASGRDRSNTGELFF.